This T cell receptor (beta chain) was sequenced during a study of control samples from healthy donors and cancer patients. Profiling relied on immunoSEQ multiplex PCR, and the TCRdb table lists in-frame clones only, not all of them. This sample has about 410,000 clones, with roughly 90% found just once. The CDR3 has 13 amino acids. Per the germline V gene, CDR1 is MGHDK and CDR2 is SYGVNS. Trimming removed 4 bases from V and 8 bases from J, with 12 bases in between. The origin of this receptor is a man aged 35 to 55 with head and neck cancer. Sequencing was performed on PBMCs. V usage is TRBV25-1 and J usage is TRBJ1-5; D is unresolved. In nucleotides, the CDR3 is TGTGCCAGCAGTGGGGAGGGAGCTAAGCCCCAGCATTTT. The encoded protein is CASSGEGAKPQHF. The whole variable domain, filled in from reference TRBV25-1 and TRBJ1-5, reads EADIYQTPRYLVIGTGKKITLECSQTMGHDKMYWYQQDPGMELHLIHYSYGVNSTEKGDLSSESTVSRIRTEHFPLTLESARPSHTSQYLCASSGEGAKPQHFGDGTRLSIL.